This TCR beta chain was recovered during a study of cytomegalovirus exposure and HLA in healthy donors. Researchers ran the PCR with 60 Vbeta and 13 Jbeta primers. Data came from immunoSEQ multiplex PCR; TCRdb stores just in-frame clones and leaves some out. The data show 150,000 to 200,000 clones, 82% seen once. Trimming cost V 4 bases and J 7 bases; bases outside gene matches: 12. The CDR3 is 16 residues long. Germline V gene data show CDR1 as MDHEN and CDR2 as SYDVKM. This TCR was sampled from a male donor in good health and CMV-seropositive. The sample comprised PBMCs. V and J are TRBV28 and TRBJ1-4; 7 bases line up with TRBD1. CDR3 nucleotide sequence: TGTGCCAGCAGTTCCACGGAGACAGGGCCGGGTGAAAAACTGTTTTTT. This translates into CASSSTETGPGEKLFF.